This T cell receptor (beta chain) appears in the sequencing data of a study of blood T cell repertoires in COVID-19. Study information: From the United States, Italy and Spain came samples of acute and convalescent COVID-19. PBMCs, B-cell-depleted T cells, or T cells provided the cDNA or gDNA that made up the material.

The CDR3 has 14 residues. The germline gives CDR1 MDHEN, CDR2 SYDVKM. J gave up 7 bases and V 7 bases, and 8 bases lay outside the gene matches. Original methodology: Reference gene primers were amplified, and this amplification served to estimate nucleated cell counts. The protocol was immunoSEQ multiplex PCR, while the TCRdb copy is restricted to in-frame clones and leaves out a portion. V and J calls and clone size follow that table, whereas D and trimming were derived from the DNA. The sample consists of 70,000 or so clones, 85% to 90% of them appearing once. The sample consisted of peripheral blood. The receptor was isolated from a human donor in a cohort sampled during active COVID-19. J is TRBJ1-4 and V is TRBV28; TRBD1 agrees at 8 bases. As DNA, the CDR3 is TGTGCCAGCAATTCCGGGACAGGAGGTGAAAAACTGTTTTTT. Its translation is CASNSGTGGEKLFF.